The 25 T cell receptor beta chains listed next were all sequenced from one sample in a study of CD8+ T cells in alopecia areata. Documented treatment: oral pan-JAK inhibitor, 5-10 mg twice daily. The authors extracted RNA and reverse transcribed it into cDNA as the sequencing template. Sequenced by immunoSEQ multiplex PCR; TCRdb stores in-frame clones only, minus some. This sample has about 200,000 clones; roughly 60% occur once, and the top ten carry 1.3%. The sequenced sample was CD4+ T cells sorted from blood, obtained around week 50, from a patient treated with tofacitinib. Source of these receptors: a human donor with alopecia areata.

The CDR3 nucleotides are TGTGCCAGCCTCCCGACTTCGAGCTCCTACAATGAGCAGTTCTTC. It translates to CASLPTSSSYNEQFF. V gene TRBV2 combines with J gene TRBJ2-1; D not resolved. Trimming left V 8 bases short and J 0 bases short, with 14 bases between. There are 15 residues in the CDR3. Germline lookup yields CDR1 SNHLY and CDR2 FYNNEI.

V and J are TRBV5-1 and TRBJ1-2; no clear D gene. The V gene's germline CDR1 is SGHRS and CDR2 YFSETQ. V lost 5 bases to trimming and J lost 5 bases, with 16 bases between them. This CDR3 spans 14 amino acids. CDR3 DNA sequence: TGCGCCAGCAGGAATCTAAGAAGTTGGTATGGCTACACCTTC. Translation gives CASRNLRSWYGYTF.

The gene calls are TRBV30 and TRBJ2-2; the match to TRBD2 covers 11 bases. This CDR3 comprises 17 residues. V lost 6 bases, J lost 7 bases, and 16 bases stayed unmatched. Looked up from germline, CDR1 is GTSNPN and CDR2 is SVGIG (reference sequence). The CDR3 nucleotides are TGTGCCTGCTCCCTTCAAACTAGCGGGGGTCCTCGCGGGGAGCTGTTTTTT. It specifies CACSLQTSGGPRGELFF.

Remarks on this clone: Other DNA sequences in the same sample also yield this CDR3. The rearrangement links TRBV30 to TRBJ1-6, with TRBD1 as a possible D gene (5 bases). Germline CDR1 is GTSNPN and CDR2 is SVGIG (reference sequence). CDR3 length equals 16 residues. V dropped 3 bases and J dropped 0 bases, with 12 bases sitting between them. CDR3 loop: CAWSRDSLSYNSPLHF. The DNA for the CDR3 is TGTGCCTGGAGCCGTGACAGTCTCTCCTATAATTCACCCCTCCACTTT.

The chain is built from TRBV25-1 and TRBJ2-7; D uncertain. This CDR3 region has 13 residues. Deletions cut 8 bases from V and 1 base from J, with 12 bases between. From germline, CDR1 is MGHDK and CDR2 SYGVNS. CDR3 sequence: CASSSLLSYEQYF. For the CDR3, the DNA is TGTGCCAGCTCCTCCCTCCTTTCCTACGAGCAGTACTTC.

This clone was found a few times. The V gene is TRBV7-2, the J gene TRBJ2-7; D call uncertain. This CDR3 has 14 amino acids. CDR1 is SGHTA, CDR2 FQGNSA, per germline. V was pared by 1 base and J by 0 bases, with 7 bases between. CDR3 sequence (DNA): TGTGCCAGCAGCTTAGGACATTACTCCTACGAGCAGTACTTC. It specifies CASSLGHYSYEQYF.

In this sample, this clone turned up a few times. The chain combines TRBV4-3 with TRBJ1-2, with D unresolved. The germline V and J ends were trimmed by 0 bases and 4 bases, with 6 bases remaining between them. CDR3 length equals 13 residues. Germline-derived CDR1 and CDR2 are LGHNA and YSLEER. CDR3 loop: CASSQDWLYGYTF. The DNA of the CDR3 is TGCGCCAGCAGCCAAGATTGGCTCTATGGCTACACCTTC.

The V gene is TRBV5-4, the J gene TRBJ2-3; D remains unclear. From germline, CDR1 is SGHNT and CDR2 YYREEE (reference sequence). The V end lost 4 bases, the J end lost 5 bases, and 14 bases lay between the germline ends. The CDR3 totals 14 residues. CDR3 protein: CASSDRVGVDTQYF. The CDR3 region has the DNA TGTGCCAGCAGCGATAGGGTGGGCGTAGATACGCAGTATTTT.

Written as DNA, the CDR3 is TGCAGCGTTGTAAGAGTCGGCTATGGCTACACCTTC. Its protein is CSVVRVGYGYTF. The rearrangement uses TRBV29-1 and TRBJ1-2; D is unresolved. The V gene's germline CDR1 is SQVTM and CDR2 ANQGSEA. V dropped 4 bases and J dropped 4 bases, with 10 bases sitting between them. There are 12 residues in the CDR3. The full variable domain, in which reference TRBV29-1 and TRBJ1-2 provide the parts outside the CDR3, is SAVISQKPSRDICQRGTSLTIQCQVDSQVTMMFWYRQQPGQSLTLIATANQGSEATYESGFVIDKFPISRPNLTFSTLTVSNMSPEDSSIYLCSVVRVGYGYTFGSGTRLTVV.

The sample holds a few counts of this clone. The chain carries TRBV10-3 and TRBJ2-5, with unresolved D. Looked up from germline, CDR1 is ENHRY and CDR2 is SYGVKD. CDR3 length equals 12 residues. The V gene lost 2 bases and the J gene lost 3 bases, with 4 bases spanning the gap. The CDR3 is CAISEGKETQYF. In DNA form, the CDR3 reads TGTGCCATCAGTGAGGGCAAAGAGACCCAGTACTTC.

This rearrangement joins TRBV30 to TRBJ1-2; 7 bases align to TRBD1. The CDR3 spans 11 residues. Germline CDR1 reads GTSNPN; CDR2 reads SVGIG (reference sequence). After removal of 5 bases from V and 4 bases from J, the junction contained 1 base not matched to a gene. The CDR3, as DNA: TGTGCCTGGGGGACAGTCTATGGCTACACCTTC. This sequence encodes CAWGTVYGYTF.

The rearrangement links TRBV10-2 to TRBJ1-1, with 9 bases fitting TRBD1. The CDR3 extends over 16 amino acids. Germline values: CDR1 WSHSY, CDR2 SAAADI. Germline trimming cut 2 bases from V and 7 bases from J; bases unmatched to any gene: 11. In DNA form, the CDR3 reads TGCGCCAGCAGTGAGGCCCTACAGGGGGCTGTATTTGAAGCTTTCTTT. Translated: CASSEALQGAVFEAFF.

Points on this clone: The sample carries other DNA sequences with the same CDR3. The genes are TRBV29-1 and TRBJ2-3; unclear D gene. Germline assignment: CDR1 SQVTM and CDR2 ANQGSEA. Trimming stripped 3 bases from V and 4 bases from J, with 5 bases between. The CDR3 sequence is 11 residues long. CDR3 sequence: CSVDRADTQYF. DNA of the CDR3: TGCAGCGTTGATAGGGCAGATACGCAGTATTTT.

The V call is TRBV9, the J call TRBJ2-1; TRBD1 matches at 7 bases. The V gene end was trimmed by 3 bases and the J gene end by 6 bases; junction bases not matched to a gene: 18. This CDR3 has 18 amino acids. Germline V gene sequence: CDR1 SGDLS, CDR2 YYNGEE. CDR3 loop: CASSARADRLKLSNEQFF. The CDR3 coding sequence is TGTGCCAGCAGCGCGCGAGCGGACAGGCTAAAACTGTCCAATGAGCAGTTCTTC.

CDR3 nucleotide sequence: TGCGCCAGCAGCTTGGACCCCCGCGACGAATTAGAGCAGTTCTTC. The encoded protein is CASSLDPRDELEQFF. The chain is built from TRBV5-1 and TRBJ2-1; D is uncertain. The CDR3 length is 15 residues. Germline V gives CDR1 SGHRS, CDR2 YFSETQ. V shed 0 bases and J shed 10 bases, with 17 bases lying between them.

This clone was detected only a few times. The J gene is TRBJ2-3, the V gene TRBV7-2; D possibly corresponds to TRBD1 (7 bases). V gave up 5 bases and J gave up 5 bases, with 20 bases separating them. The CDR3 contains 16 residues. CDR1 is SGHTA, CDR2 FQGNSA, per germline. CDR3 in amino acids: CASSLRQGGSEDTQYF. CDR3 sequence (DNA): TGTGCCAGCAGCCTTCGACAGGGAGGTTCGGAAGATACGCAGTATTTT.

This chain uses TRBV11-2 with TRBJ1-3; 7 nucleotides line up with TRBD1. Germline CDR1 reads SGHAT; CDR2 reads FQNNGV. The CDR3 length is 14 residues. Trimming removed 1 base from V and 3 bases from J; junction bases left unmatched: 0. CDR3 bases: TGTGCCAGCAGCTTAGCAGGGGGTGGAAACACCATATATTTT. It encodes CASSLAGGGNTIYF.

The table lists this clone with many counts. The rearrangement uses TRBV5-8 and TRBJ2-7; D is perhaps TRBD1 (6 bases). Deletions cut 3 bases from V and 5 bases from J, with 12 bases between. This CDR3 region has 13 residues. Germline CDR1 reads SGHTS; CDR2 reads YDEGEE. The CDR3 region has the DNA TGTGCCAGCAGCTGGGGAAGGGGGAACGAGCAGTACTTC. Translating it yields CASSWGRGNEQYF.

The V gene is TRBV29-1, the J gene TRBJ2-1; no firm D call. The CDR3 is 12 amino acids. Germline CDR1 reads SQVTM; CDR2 reads ANQGSEA. V lost 3 bases and J 7 bases, leaving 10 bases between the germline ends. The CDR3 bases are TGCAGCGTTGAGAAGTTGGGGAATGAGCAGTTCTTC. Residues: CSVEKLGNEQFF.

V is TRBV14 and J is TRBJ1-1; D possibly corresponds to TRBD1 (6 bases). The CDR3 runs to 14 residues. The V end was cut by 6 bases, the J end by 4 bases, with 15 bases between. CDR1 is SGHDN and CDR2 is FVKESK in the germline V gene. CDR3: CASSLQGGATEAFF. CDR3 nucleotides: TGTGCCAGCAGTCTACAGGGAGGCGCCACTGAAGCTTTCTTT.

This chain joins TRBV27 and TRBJ2-7; the match to TRBD1 covers 7 bases. V lost 6 bases, J lost 2 bases, and 10 bases stayed unmatched. There are 15 residues in the CDR3. The germline V gene encodes CDR1 MNHEY and CDR2 SMNVEV (reference sequence). The CDR3 protein is CASRRQGGSPYEQYF. The CDR3 DNA reads TGTGCCAGCAGGCGACAGGGTGGGAGCCCCTACGAGCAGTACTTC.

On this clone: This is likely a read error, given that the CDR3 carries no conserved phenylalanine or tryptophan at its end. The DNA is omitted, as the CDR3 cannot be located on it reliably, and the CDR3 follows TCRdb's listing. The rearrangement links TRBV5-1 to TRBJ2-7; the table calls TRBD1, which could not be checked here. The CDR3 is 13 residues long, ends included. Germline lookup yields CDR1 SGHRS and CDR2 YFSETQ. This CDR3 reads CASSLAGGQPFSL.

The CDR3 loop reads CASSATLERADTQYF. For the CDR3, the DNA is TGTGCCAGCAGTGCCACCCTAGAGCGGGCAGATACGCAGTATTTT. The chain links TRBV11-3 to TRBJ2-3, with D perhaps TRBD2 (6 bases). Trimming shortened V by 6 bases and J by 4 bases, and 17 bases separated the two germline ends. The germline CDR1 and CDR2 sequences are SGHNT and YENEEA. The CDR3 extends over 15 amino acids.

This chain connects TRBV30 to TRBJ1-3; 8 nucleotides line up with TRBD1. CDR3 length: 13 residues. With V trimmed by 5 bases and J by 4 bases, 4 bases remained unmatched. Germline V gene data show CDR1 as GTSNPN and CDR2 as SVGIG (reference sequence). The CDR3 DNA reads as TGTGCCTGGGACAGGGGAAGAGGAAACACCATATATTTT. Its protein product is CAWDRGRGNTIYF.

CDR3 in amino acids: CASSQEGFLGYTF. CDR3 in DNA: TGCGCCAGCAGCCAAGAGGGATTTCTCGGCTACACCTTC. This rearrangement joins TRBV4-1 to TRBJ1-2; D unresolved. Trimming left V 0 bases short and J 8 bases short, with 10 bases between. The CDR3 has 13 residues. CDR1 is MGHRA, CDR2 YSYEKL, per germline.